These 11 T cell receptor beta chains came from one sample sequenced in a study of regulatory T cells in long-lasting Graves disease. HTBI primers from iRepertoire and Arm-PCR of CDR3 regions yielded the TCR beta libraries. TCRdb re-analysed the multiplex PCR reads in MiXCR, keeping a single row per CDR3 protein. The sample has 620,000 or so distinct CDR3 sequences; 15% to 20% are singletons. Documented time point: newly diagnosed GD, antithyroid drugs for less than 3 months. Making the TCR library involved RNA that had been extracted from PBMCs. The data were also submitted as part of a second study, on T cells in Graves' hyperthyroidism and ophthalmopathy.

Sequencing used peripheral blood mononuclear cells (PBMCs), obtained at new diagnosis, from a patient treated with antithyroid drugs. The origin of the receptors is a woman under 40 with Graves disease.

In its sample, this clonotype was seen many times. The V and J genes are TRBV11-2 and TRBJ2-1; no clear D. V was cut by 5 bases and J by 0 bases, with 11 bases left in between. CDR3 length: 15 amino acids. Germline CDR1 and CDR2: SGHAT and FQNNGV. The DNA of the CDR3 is TGTGCCAGCAGCCTCTTGTCGGGCTCCTACAATGAGCAGTTCTTC. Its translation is CASSLLSGSYNEQFF.

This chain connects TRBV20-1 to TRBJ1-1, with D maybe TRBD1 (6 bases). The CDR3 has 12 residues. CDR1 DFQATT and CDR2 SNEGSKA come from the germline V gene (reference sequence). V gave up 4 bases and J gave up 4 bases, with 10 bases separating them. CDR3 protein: CSATQGSTEAFF. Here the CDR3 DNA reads TGCAGTGCTACCCAGGGGAGCACTGAAGCTTTCTTT.

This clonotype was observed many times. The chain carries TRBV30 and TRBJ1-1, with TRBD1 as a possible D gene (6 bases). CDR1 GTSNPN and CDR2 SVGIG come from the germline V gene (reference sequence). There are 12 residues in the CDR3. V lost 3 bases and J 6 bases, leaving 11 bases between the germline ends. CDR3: CAWRRGRAEAFF. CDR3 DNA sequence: TGTGCCTGGAGGAGGGGGAGGGCTGAAGCTTTCTTT. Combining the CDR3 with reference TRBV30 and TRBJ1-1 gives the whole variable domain SQTIHQWPATLVQPVGSPLSLECTVEGTSNPNLYWYRQAAGRGLQLLFYSVGIGQISSEVPQNLSASRPQDRQFILSSKKLLLSDSGFYLCAWRRGRAEAFFGQGTRLTVV.

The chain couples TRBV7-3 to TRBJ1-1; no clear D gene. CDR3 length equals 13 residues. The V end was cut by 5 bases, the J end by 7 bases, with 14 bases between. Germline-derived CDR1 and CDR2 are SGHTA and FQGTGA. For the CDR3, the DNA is TGTGCCAGCAGCCAATCCGACGGATATGAAGCTTTCTTT. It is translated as CASSQSDGYEAFF.

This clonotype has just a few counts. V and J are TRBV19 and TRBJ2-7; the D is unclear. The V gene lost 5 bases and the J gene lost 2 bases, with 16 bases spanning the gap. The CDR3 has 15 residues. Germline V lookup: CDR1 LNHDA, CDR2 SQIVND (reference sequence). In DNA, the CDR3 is TGTGCCAGTAGTCCCTCTCAAATACCAACCTACGAGCAGTACTTC. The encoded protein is CASSPSQIPTYEQYF.

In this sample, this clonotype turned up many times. In DNA form, the CDR3 reads TGTGCCAGCAGCTTCGGAGGGAGCATCGAGCAGTACTTC. It translates to CASSFGGSIEQYF. The chain carries TRBV7-9 and TRBJ2-7, with D maybe TRBD2 (6 bases). The germline gives CDR1 SEHNR, CDR2 FQNEAQ (reference sequence). The V end lost 3 bases, the J end lost 6 bases, and 12 bases lay between the germline ends. The CDR3 consists of 13 residues.

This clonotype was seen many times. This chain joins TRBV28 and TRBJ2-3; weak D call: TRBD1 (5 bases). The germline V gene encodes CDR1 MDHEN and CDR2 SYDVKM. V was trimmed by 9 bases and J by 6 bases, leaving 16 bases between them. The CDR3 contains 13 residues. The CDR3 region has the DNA TGTGCCAGTCTTCGGCAGGGAAGGGATACGCAGTATTTT. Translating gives CASLRQGRDTQYF.

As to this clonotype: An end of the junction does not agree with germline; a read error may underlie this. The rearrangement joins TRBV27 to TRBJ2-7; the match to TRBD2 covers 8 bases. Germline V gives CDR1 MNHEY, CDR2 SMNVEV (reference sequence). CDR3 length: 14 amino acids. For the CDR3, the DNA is TGTGCCAGCAGTTTAACGGGAGGGCCCTACGAGCAGTGCTTC. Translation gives CASSLTGGPYEQCF.

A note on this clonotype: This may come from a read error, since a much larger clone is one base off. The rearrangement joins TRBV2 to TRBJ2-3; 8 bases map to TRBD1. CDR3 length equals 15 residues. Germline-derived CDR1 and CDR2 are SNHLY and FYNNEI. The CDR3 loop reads CTSNPQGDPTDTQYF. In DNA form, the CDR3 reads TGTACCAGCAACCCACAGGGGGACCCCACAGATACGCAGTATTTT. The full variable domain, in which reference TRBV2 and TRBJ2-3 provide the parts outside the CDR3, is EPEVTQTPSHQVTQMGQEVILRCVPISNHLYFYWYRQILGQKVEFLVSFYNNEISEKSEIFDDQFSVERPDGSNFTLKIRSTKLEDSAMYFCTSNPQGDPTDTQYFGPGTRLTVL.

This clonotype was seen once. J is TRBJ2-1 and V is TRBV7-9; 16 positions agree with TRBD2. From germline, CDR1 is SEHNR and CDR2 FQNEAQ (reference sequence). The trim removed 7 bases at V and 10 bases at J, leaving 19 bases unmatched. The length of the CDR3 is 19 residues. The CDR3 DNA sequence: TGTGCCAGCAACTTTTATGTTCCGGGACTAGCGGGAGGGCCTCAAGAGCAGTTCTTC. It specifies CASNFYVPGLAGGPQEQFF.

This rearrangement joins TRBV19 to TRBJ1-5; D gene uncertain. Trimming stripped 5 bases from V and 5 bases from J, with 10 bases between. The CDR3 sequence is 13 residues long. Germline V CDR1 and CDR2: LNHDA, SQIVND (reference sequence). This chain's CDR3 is CASSLTLHQPQHF. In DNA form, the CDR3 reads TGTGCCAGTAGTCTGACTCTCCATCAGCCCCAGCATTTT.